This T cell receptor beta chain stems from a study of graft-versus-host responses after intestinal transplantation. In the study overall: Transplant recipients had multivisceral, liver-intestinal, or isolated intestinal grafts.

Turning to this clone: Antigen unknown.

The germline CDR1 and CDR2 sequences are GTSNPN and SVGIG (reference sequence). The length of the CDR3 is 15 residues. J gave up 5 bases and V 2 bases, and 8 bases lay outside the gene matches. Assay: immunoSEQ multiplex PCR; the TCRdb copy retains only in-frame clones and omits some. The sample has roughly 120,000 clones, about 95% seen once. Overall study results and limits: Early post-transplant HvG declines tracked with peak circulating GvH clone levels. Allografts of one patient group, those with graft-donor T cell macrochimerism, had high graft-versus-host to host-versus-graft clonal ratios.

This chain links TRBV30 with TRBJ1-5; 8 positions agree with TRBD1. The source was unstimulated CD8+ T cells sorted from spleen or lymph node cells, collected before intestinal transplant. The source is a human donor who received an intestinal transplant. The CDR3 region is CAWSSGRGLHQPQHF. Here the CDR3 DNA reads TGTGCCTGGAGTTCCGGCAGGGGGCTTCATCAGCCCCAGCATTTT.